Listed below are T cell receptor beta chains from one sample, sequenced in a study of post-analysis software for immune sequencing data. TCRdb recomputed calls from the PCR reads with MiXCR, one row per CDR3 protein. The sample records a few hundred thousand distinct CDR3 sequences, approximately 45% being singletons. Sequenced sample: blood. Receptors originate from a girl under 18 with multiple sclerosis. Both conserved end residues are part of each CDR3. The D gene is left open where the match is weak. The size entry is marked missing in some rows and otherwise reads once, few, many or a size class.

>TRBJ2-5|TRBV5-1|.|.
CASSQTGPQETQYF
TGCGCCAGCAGCCAGACAGGACCCCAAGAGACCCAGTACTTC
>TRBJ2-7|TRBV5-1|.|TRBD2
CASSFPSGRLAYEQYF
TGCGCCAGCAGCTTCCCTAGCGGGAGATTGGCCTACGAGCAGTACTTC
>TRBJ2-1|TRBV12-5|few|TRBD1
CASGLVKGGGHNEQFF
TGTGCTAGTGGTTTGGTAAAAGGGGGCGGACACAATGAGCAGTTCTTC
>TRBJ1-5|TRBV5-1|.|.
CASSLDAGNQPQHF
TGCGCCAGCAGCTTGGATGCGGGGAATCAGCCCCAGCATTTT
>TRBJ2-3|TRBV20-1|once|.
CSAPDGGAGVDTQYF
TGCAGTGCTCCTGATGGGGGGGCCGGAGTAGATACGCAGTATTTT
>TRBJ2-7|TRBV4-3|many|.
CASSQDPQGYEQYF
TGCGCCAGCAGCCAAGATCCCCAGGGGTACGAGCAGTACTTC
>TRBJ2-1|TRBV6-7|.|.
CASSPAPVAYNEQFF
TGTGCCAGCAGTCCCGCCCCTGTCGCCTACAATGAGCAGTTCTTC
>TRBJ1-6|TRBV20-1|once|TRBD1
CSASDRASYNSPLHF
TGCAGTGCTAGCGACAGGGCCTCCTATAATTCACCCCTCCACTTT
>TRBJ2-3|TRBV25-1|.|TRBD1
CASSSGTETDTQYF
TGTGCCAGCAGTTCCGGGACAGAAACAGATACGCAGTATTTT
>TRBJ2-7|TRBV29-1|few|.
CSVEMEQFSSYEQYF
TGCAGCGTTGAAATGGAACAGTTCTCCTCCTACGAGCAGTACTTC
>TRBJ2-7|TRBV7-3|.|.
CASSLALDYEQYF
TGTGCCAGCAGCTTAGCGCTCGACTACGAGCAGTACTTC
>TRBJ2-1|TRBV6-2/TRBV6-3|once|TRBD2
CASSNPLAGGMDEQFF
TGTGCCAGCAGCAATCCTCTAGCGGGAGGGATGGATGAGCAGTTCTTC
>TRBJ2-4|TRBV5-1|.|TRBD2
CASSAGLGLAKNIQYF
TGCGCCAGCAGCGCCGGACTAGGGCTAGCCAAAAACATTCAGTACTTC